This paragraph covers one T cell receptor (beta chain) sequence. Authors' analysis steps: Nucleated cell number was recorded as an estimate derived from reference gene primer amplification. Generated by immunoSEQ multiplex PCR, the TCRdb table keeps only in-frame clones and is missing some. V and J calls and clone size are copied from that table; D and trimming were computed from the DNA. This table has some 140,000 clones, about 80% appearing once. CDR1 and CDR2 (germline): KGHSH, LQKENI. The trim removed 5 bases at V and 0 bases at J, leaving 11 bases unmatched. The CDR3 spans 18 residues. This sample was included in a study of blood T cell repertoires in COVID-19. On the study more broadly: The study drew acute and convalescent COVID-19 samples from the United States, Italy and Spain. T cells, B-cell-depleted T cells, or PBMCs supplied cDNA or gDNA.

The chain links TRBV18 to TRBJ1-4; 8 nucleotides line up with TRBD1. The material sequenced was peripheral blood. The sequence derives from a woman aged 60 to 75 with acute or convalescent COVID-19. Here the CDR3 reads CASSLGTGFATTNEKLFF. Written as DNA, the CDR3 is TGTGCCAGCTCATTAGGGACAGGATTCGCCACAACTAATGAAAAACTGTTTTTT.